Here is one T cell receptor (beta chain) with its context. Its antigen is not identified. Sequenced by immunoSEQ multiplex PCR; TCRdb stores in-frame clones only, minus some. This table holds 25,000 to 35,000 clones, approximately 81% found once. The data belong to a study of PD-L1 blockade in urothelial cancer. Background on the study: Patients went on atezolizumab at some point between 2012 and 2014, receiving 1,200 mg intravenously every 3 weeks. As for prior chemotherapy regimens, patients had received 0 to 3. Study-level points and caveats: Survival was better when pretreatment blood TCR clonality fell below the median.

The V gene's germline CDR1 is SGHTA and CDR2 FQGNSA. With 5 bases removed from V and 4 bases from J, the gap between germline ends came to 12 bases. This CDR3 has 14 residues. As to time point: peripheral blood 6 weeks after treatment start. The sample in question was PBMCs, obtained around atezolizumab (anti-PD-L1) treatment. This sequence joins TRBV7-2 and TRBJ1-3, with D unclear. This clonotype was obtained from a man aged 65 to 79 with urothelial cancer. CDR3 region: CASSLVMRGNTIYF. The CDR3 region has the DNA TGTGCCAGCAGCCTAGTCATGAGAGGAAACACCATATATTTT. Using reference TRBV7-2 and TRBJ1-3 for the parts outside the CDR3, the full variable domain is GAGVSQSPSNKVTEKGKDVELRCDPISGHTALYWYRQSLGQGLEFLIYFQGNSAPDKSGLPSDRFSAERTGGSVSTLTIQRTQQEDSAVYLCASSLVMRGNTIYFGEGSWLTVV.